Listed below are T cell receptor beta chains from one sample, sequenced in a study of blood T cell repertoires in COVID-19. Measured with immunoSEQ multiplex PCR; TCRdb has only the in-frame clones, and not every one. The top ten clones hold roughly 7.8% of a sample with roughly 200,000 clones, less than 85% of them seen once. Source material: peripheral blood. The receptors were sampled from a woman older than 75 with COVID-19, enrolled during active disease. Each CDR3 is given with its conserved first and last residue. Each record gives: D gene, V gene, J gene, clone size, CDR3 DNA, CDR3 protein. D genes are given only for firm matches. Size tells how often a clone was seen (once, few, many) or the class of an expanded clone, and some rows leave it out.

D: TRBD1
V: TRBV5-1
J: TRBJ2-5
size: -
DNA: TGCGCCAGCAGCCGCAGACAGGGGGCCGGGGAGACCCAGTACTTC
CDR3: CASSRRQGAGETQYF

D: -
V: TRBV5-1
J: TRBJ1-3
size: once
DNA: TGCGCCAGCAGCTTGGGTGTGGCAGGGCTCCCTGGAAACACCATATATTTT
CDR3: CASSLGVAGLPGNTIYF

D: -
V: TRBV3-1/TRBV3-2
J: TRBJ1-1
size: -
DNA: TGTGCCAGCAGCCAATTAGACACTGAAGCTTTCTTT
CDR3: CASSQLDTEAFF

D: -
V: TRBV28
J: TRBJ1-2
size: -
DNA: TGTGCCAGCAGTGCGGAGGCTCTTAACTATGGCTACACCTTC
CDR3: CASSAEALNYGYTF

D: TRBD1
V: TRBV6-5
J: TRBJ2-7
size: few
DNA: TGTGCCAGCACCGCCCGGACAGGGGGCGTTCACGAGCAGTACTTC
CDR3: CASTARTGGVHEQYF

D: TRBD2
V: TRBV25-1
J: TRBJ2-1
size: -
DNA: TGTGCCAGCAGTGACCCTAGCGGGAGCGGTGAGCAGTTCTTC
CDR3: CASSDPSGSGEQFF

D: -
V: TRBV2
J: TRBJ1-1
size: -
DNA: TGTGCCAGCAGTACCCAAAGGGGATTGAACACTGAAGCTTTCTTT
CDR3: CASSTQRGLNTEAFF

D: -
V: TRBV10-3
J: TRBJ2-1
size: once
DNA: TGTGCCATCAGCGACCCCAGGTTTGGGGAGCAGTTCTTC
CDR3: CAISDPRFGEQFF

D: TRBD1
V: TRBV2
J: TRBJ1-2
size: -
DNA: TGTGCCAGCAGCGTGGGACAGGGGGCTGGTGGCTACACCTTC
CDR3: CASSVGQGAGGYTF

D: -
V: TRBV5-1
J: TRBJ1-2
size: once
DNA: TGCGCCAGCAGCCCCGAGGGACACGACGGCTACACCTTC
CDR3: CASSPEGHDGYTF

D: TRBD1
V: TRBV14
J: TRBJ1-2
size: once
DNA: TGTGCCAGCAGCCAAGAACCCGGGGGTGGGCAGGGGGTCTATGGCTACACCTTC
CDR3: CASSQEPGGGQGVYGYTF

D: -
V: TRBV6-1
J: TRBJ1-3
size: -
DNA: TGTGCCAGCAGTGAAGTTTACGGGGGGCTTGGCGGAAACACCATATATTTT
CDR3: CASSEVYGGLGGNTIYF

D: -
V: TRBV28
J: TRBJ1-1
size: -
DNA: TGTGCCAGCAAATTCGCGCAGGGGAGGGGGAACACTGAAGCTTTCTTT
CDR3: CASKFAQGRGNTEAFF

D: -
V: TRBV21-1
J: TRBJ1-2
size: -
DNA: TGTGCCAGCAGCAAAAGGTGGGAGGGGGTTGCTAACTATGGCTACACCTTC
CDR3: CASSKRWEGVANYGYTF

D: TRBD1
V: TRBV12-5
J: TRBJ2-3
size: -
DNA: TGTGCTAGTGGACGCGACGGGACAGGCCCACAGTATTTT
CDR3: CASGRDGTGPQYF

D: TRBD1
V: TRBV2
J: TRBJ2-1
size: -
DNA: TGTGCCAGCAGCAAGACAGGGTTCAGTGAGCAGTTCTTC
CDR3: CASSKTGFSEQFF

D: -
V: TRBV5-6
J: TRBJ2-6
size: -
DNA: TGTGCCAGCAGGATCGAAGGGGACTCTGGGGCCAACGTCCTGACTTTC
CDR3: CASRIEGDSGANVLTF

D: -
V: TRBV18
J: TRBJ2-5
size: -
DNA: TGTGCCAGCTCACCACCGAGGAGCGGCAGTCAAGAGACCCAGTACTTC
CDR3: CASSPPRSGSQETQYF

D: TRBD1
V: TRBV10-3
J: TRBJ2-4
size: -
DNA: TGTGCCATCAGCGCCACCTCCGGGACAGGGGGAGGCAAAAACATTCAGTACTTC
CDR3: CAISATSGTGGGKNIQYF

D: -
V: TRBV3-1/TRBV3-2
J: TRBJ1-5
size: -
DNA: TGTGCCAGCAGCCTCGGGTCAACTCCTAGCAATCAGCCCCAGCATTTT
CDR3: CASSLGSTPSNQPQHF

D: TRBD1
V: TRBV5-5
J: TRBJ1-5
size: -
DNA: TGTGCCAGCAGCTGGGACAGGAGTAATCAGCCCCAGCATTTT
CDR3: CASSWDRSNQPQHF

D: -
V: TRBV5-1
J: TRBJ2-1
size: -
DNA: TGCGCCAGCAGCTTGTCCGAGCGGGTGCTCTACAATGAGCAGTTCTTC
CDR3: CASSLSERVLYNEQFF

D: -
V: TRBV5-1
J: TRBJ1-1
size: -
DNA: TGCGCCAGCAGCTTGGGGGAGAGTTCGATCACTGAAGCTTTCTTT
CDR3: CASSLGESSITEAFF

D: TRBD1
V: TRBV28
J: TRBJ1-4
size: -
DNA: TGTGCCACAAGACGGGGAGGGACAGGGGATGAAAAACTGTTTTTT
CDR3: CATRRGGTGDEKLFF

D: TRBD2
V: TRBV5-1
J: TRBJ2-5
size: -
DNA: TGCGCCAGCAGCTTGGGCGGGACTAGCGGGAGGGCCGGCGGGACCCAGTACTTC
CDR3: CASSLGGTSGRAGGTQYF

D: -
V: TRBV4-2
J: TRBJ2-5
size: -
DNA: TGTGCCAGCAGCCAAGGGTATAGTAGTCAAGAGACCCAGTACTTC
CDR3: CASSQGYSSQETQYF

D: TRBD1
V: TRBV15
J: TRBJ1-1
size: -
DNA: TGTGCCACCAGCAGAGGCCAGGGGGGCACTGAAGCTTTCTTT
CDR3: CATSRGQGGTEAFF

D: -
V: TRBV2
J: TRBJ2-6
size: once
DNA: TGTGCCAGCAGTCCTGGACAGTCTGGGGCCAACGTCCTGACTTTC
CDR3: CASSPGQSGANVLTF

D: TRBD1
V: TRBV25-1
J: TRBJ1-5
size: -
DNA: TGTGCCAGCAGTGGGACAGGTGGCGAGCCCCAGCATTTT
CDR3: CASSGTGGEPQHF

D: TRBD2
V: TRBV9
J: TRBJ2-2
size: -
DNA: TGTGCCAGCAGCGATATTGGACTAGCGGGAGACCCCGGGGAGCTGTTTTTT
CDR3: CASSDIGLAGDPGELFF

D: -
V: TRBV5-1
J: TRBJ2-3
size: -
DNA: TGCGCCAGCCGGGGAAGTGGGACTAGCACAGATACGCAGTATTTT
CDR3: CASRGSGTSTDTQYF

D: TRBD1
V: TRBV9
J: TRBJ2-7
size: few
DNA: TGTGCCAGCAGCGTCGGGACAGGGGCTTACGAGCAGTACTTC
CDR3: CASSVGTGAYEQYF

D: TRBD1
V: TRBV10-3
J: TRBJ1-1
size: once
DNA: TGTGCCATCAGTGAGTCAGGCGTGGACAGGAGGGCTTTCTTT
CDR3: CAISESGVDRRAFF